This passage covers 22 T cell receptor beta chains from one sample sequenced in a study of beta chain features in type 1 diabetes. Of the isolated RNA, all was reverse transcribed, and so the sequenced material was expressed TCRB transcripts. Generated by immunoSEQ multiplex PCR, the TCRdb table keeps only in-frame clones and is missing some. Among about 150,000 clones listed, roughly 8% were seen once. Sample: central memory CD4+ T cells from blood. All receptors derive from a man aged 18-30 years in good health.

This chain's CDR3 is CATGVRNSGANVLTF. CDR3 nucleotides: TGTGCCACCGGGGTGAGAAACTCTGGGGCCAACGTCCTGACTTTC. V and J are TRBV6-1 and TRBJ2-6, with D possibly matching TRBD2 (5 bases). Looked up from germline, CDR1 is MNHNS and CDR2 is SASEGT. The CDR3 is 15 amino acids. Trimming took 10 bases from V and 0 from J, leaving 13 bases between them.

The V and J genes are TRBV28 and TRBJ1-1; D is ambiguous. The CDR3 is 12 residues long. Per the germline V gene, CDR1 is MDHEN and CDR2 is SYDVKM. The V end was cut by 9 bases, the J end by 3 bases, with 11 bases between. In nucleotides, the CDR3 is TGTGCCAGTGGCTTGTCCCACACTGAAGCTTTCTTT. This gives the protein CASGLSHTEAFF.

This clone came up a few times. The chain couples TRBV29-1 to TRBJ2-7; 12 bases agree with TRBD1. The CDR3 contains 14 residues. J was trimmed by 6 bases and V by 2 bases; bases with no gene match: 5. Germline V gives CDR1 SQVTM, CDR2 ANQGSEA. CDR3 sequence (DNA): TGCAGCGTTGAATCCGGGACAGGGGGCAGCGAGCAGTACTTC. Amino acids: CSVESGTGGSEQYF.

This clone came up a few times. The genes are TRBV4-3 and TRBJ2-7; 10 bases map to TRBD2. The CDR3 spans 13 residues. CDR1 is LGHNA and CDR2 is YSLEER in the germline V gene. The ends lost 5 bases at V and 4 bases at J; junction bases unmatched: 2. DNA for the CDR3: TGCGCCAGCAGCGCTAGCGGGAGATACGAGCAGTACTTC. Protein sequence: CASSASGRYEQYF.

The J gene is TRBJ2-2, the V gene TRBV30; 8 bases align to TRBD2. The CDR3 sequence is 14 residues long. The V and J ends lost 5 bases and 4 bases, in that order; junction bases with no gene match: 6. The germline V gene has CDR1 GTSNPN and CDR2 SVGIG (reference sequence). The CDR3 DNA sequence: TGTGCCTGGCGTACTAGCGGCTCCACCGGGGAGCTGTTTTTT. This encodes CAWRTSGSTGELFF.

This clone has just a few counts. The CDR3 region has the DNA TGTGCCAGTAGCTTCGGTAGCGGGTCCATCGATACGCAGTATTTT. Residues: CASSFGSGSIDTQYF. This rearrangement joins TRBV19 to TRBJ2-3; 7 bases are shared with TRBD2. The CDR3 extends over 15 amino acids. Per the germline V gene, CDR1 is LNHDA and CDR2 is SQIVND (reference sequence). After removal of 6 bases from V and 6 bases from J, the junction contained 12 bases not matched to a gene.

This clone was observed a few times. The CDR3, as DNA: TGCAGCGTAAGAGAGGGGGCGTGGGACACTGAAGCTTTCTTT. Its translation is CSVREGAWDTEAFF. The chain recombines TRBV29-1 with TRBJ1-1; TRBD1 matches at 7 bases. V trimming: 6 bases; J trimming: 3 bases; junction bases outside the gene matches: 10. The CDR3 is 14 residues long. CDR1 and CDR2 (germline): SQVTM, ANQGSEA.

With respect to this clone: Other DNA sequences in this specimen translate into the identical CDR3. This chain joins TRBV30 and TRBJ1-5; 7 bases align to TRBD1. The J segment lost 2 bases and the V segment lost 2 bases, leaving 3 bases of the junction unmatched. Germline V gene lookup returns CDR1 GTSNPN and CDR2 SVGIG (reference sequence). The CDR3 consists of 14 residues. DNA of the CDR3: TGTGCCTGGAGTAAAGGGGGCGGCAATCAGCCCCAGCATTTT. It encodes CAWSKGGGNQPQHF. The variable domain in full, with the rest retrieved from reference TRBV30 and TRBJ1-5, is SQTIHQWPATLVQPVGSPLSLECTVEGTSNPNLYWYRQAAGRGLQLLFYSVGIGQISSEVPQNLSASRPQDRQFILSSKKLLLSDSGFYLCAWSKGGGNQPQHFGDGTRLSIL.

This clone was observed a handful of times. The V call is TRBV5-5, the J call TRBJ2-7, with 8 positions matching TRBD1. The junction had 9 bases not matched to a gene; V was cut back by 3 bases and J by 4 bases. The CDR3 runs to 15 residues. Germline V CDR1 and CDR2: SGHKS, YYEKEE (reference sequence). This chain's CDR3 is CASSSLGQGWYEQYF. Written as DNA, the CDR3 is TGTGCCAGCAGCTCGCTCGGACAGGGATGGTACGAGCAGTACTTC.

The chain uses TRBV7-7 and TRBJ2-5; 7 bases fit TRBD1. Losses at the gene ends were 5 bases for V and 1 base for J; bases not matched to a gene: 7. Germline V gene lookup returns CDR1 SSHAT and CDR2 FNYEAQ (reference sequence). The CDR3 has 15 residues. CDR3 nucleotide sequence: TGTGCCAGCAGCCCCGGGACAGTCGTCCAAGAGACCCAGTACTTC. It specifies CASSPGTVVQETQYF.

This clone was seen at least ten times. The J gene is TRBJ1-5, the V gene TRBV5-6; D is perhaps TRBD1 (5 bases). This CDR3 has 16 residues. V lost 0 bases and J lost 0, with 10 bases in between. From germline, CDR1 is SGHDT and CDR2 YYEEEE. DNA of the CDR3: TGTGCCAGCAGCTTGGTGGGGCAGGATAGCAATCAGCCCCAGCATTTT. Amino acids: CASSLVGQDSNQPQHF.

This chain's CDR3 is CASSLESGPLQYF. Written as DNA, the CDR3 is TGTGCCAGCAGCTTAGAGAGCGGGCCGCTTCAGTACTTC. The chain combines TRBV7-2 with TRBJ2-7, with a tentative D call TRBD2 (6 bases). This CDR3 region has 13 residues. The germline CDR1 and CDR2 sequences are SGHTA and FQGNSA. With 1 base removed from V and 10 bases from J, the gap between germline ends came to 14 bases.

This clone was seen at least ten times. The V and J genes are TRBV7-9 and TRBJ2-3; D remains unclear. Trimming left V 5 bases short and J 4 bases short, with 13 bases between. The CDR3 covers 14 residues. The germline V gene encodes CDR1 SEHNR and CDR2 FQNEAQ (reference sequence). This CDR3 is CASSPVQVADTQYF. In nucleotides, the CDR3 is TGTGCCAGCAGCCCCGTACAAGTCGCAGATACGCAGTATTTT. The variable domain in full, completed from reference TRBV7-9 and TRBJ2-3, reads DTGVSQNPRHKITKRGQNVTFRCDPISEHNRLYWYRQTLGQGPEFLTYFQNEAQLEKSRLLSDRFSAERPKGSFSTLEIQRTEQGDSAMYLCASSPVQVADTQYFGPGTRLTVL.

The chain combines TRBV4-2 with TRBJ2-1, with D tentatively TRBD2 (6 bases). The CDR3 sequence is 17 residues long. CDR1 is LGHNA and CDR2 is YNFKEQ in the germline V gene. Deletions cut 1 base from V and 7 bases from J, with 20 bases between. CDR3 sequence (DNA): TGTGCCAGCAGCCAAGGGGTCAGGACTACCGAACCTAATGAGCAGTTCTTC. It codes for CASSQGVRTTEPNEQFF.

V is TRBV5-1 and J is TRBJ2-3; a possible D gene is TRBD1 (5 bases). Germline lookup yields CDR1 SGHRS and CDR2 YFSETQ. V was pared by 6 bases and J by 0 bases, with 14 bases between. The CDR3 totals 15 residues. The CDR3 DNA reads TGCGCCAGCACCCAGGGCCTCTCAAGCACAGATACGCAGTATTTT. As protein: CASTQGLSSTDTQYF.

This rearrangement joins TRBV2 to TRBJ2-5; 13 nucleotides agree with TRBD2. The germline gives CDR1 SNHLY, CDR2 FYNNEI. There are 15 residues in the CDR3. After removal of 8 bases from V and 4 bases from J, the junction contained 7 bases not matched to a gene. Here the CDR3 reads CASATGTSGTETQYF. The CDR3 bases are TGTGCCAGCGCTACCGGGACTAGCGGGACAGAGACCCAGTACTTC.

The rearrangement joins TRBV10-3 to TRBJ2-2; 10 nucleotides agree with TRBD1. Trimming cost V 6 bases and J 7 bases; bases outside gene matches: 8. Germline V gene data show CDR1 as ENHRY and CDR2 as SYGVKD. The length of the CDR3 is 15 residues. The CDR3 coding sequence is TGTGCCATCAGCCCGGGACAGGGGAGGGGCGGGGAGCTGTTTTTT. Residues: CAISPGQGRGGELFF.

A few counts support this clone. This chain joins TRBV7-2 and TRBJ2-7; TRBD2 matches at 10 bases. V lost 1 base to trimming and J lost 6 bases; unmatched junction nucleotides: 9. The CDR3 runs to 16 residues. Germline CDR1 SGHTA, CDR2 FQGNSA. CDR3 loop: CASSLVASGSRGEQYF. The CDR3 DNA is TGTGCCAGCAGCTTAGTTGCTAGCGGGAGTCGGGGCGAGCAGTACTTC.

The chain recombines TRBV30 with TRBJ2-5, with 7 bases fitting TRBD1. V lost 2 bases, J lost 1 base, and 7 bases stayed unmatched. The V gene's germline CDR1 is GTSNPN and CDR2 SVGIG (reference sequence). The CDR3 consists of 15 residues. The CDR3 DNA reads TGTGCCTGGAGTCCCCGGACAGGTTTCCAAGAGACCCAGTACTTC. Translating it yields CAWSPRTGFQETQYF.

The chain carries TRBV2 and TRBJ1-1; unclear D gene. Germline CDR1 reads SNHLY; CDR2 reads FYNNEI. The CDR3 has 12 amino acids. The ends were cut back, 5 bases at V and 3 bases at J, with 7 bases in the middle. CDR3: CASSTVDTEAFF. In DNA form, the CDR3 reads TGTGCCAGCAGTACGGTGGACACTGAAGCTTTCTTT.

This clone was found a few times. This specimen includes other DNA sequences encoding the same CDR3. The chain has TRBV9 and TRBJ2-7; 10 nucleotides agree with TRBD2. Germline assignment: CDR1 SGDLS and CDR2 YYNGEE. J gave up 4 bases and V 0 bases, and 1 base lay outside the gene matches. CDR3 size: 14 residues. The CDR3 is CASSVGSGGYEQYF. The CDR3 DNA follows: TGTGCCAGCAGCGTAGGTAGCGGGGGGTACGAGCAGTACTTC.

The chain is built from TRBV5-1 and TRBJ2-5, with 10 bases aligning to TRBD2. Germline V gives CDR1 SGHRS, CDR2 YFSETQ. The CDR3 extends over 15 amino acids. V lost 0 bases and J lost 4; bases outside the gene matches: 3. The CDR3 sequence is CASSLGLAGAETQYF. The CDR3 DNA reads TGCGCCAGCAGCTTGGGGCTAGCGGGGGCAGAGACCCAGTACTTC.